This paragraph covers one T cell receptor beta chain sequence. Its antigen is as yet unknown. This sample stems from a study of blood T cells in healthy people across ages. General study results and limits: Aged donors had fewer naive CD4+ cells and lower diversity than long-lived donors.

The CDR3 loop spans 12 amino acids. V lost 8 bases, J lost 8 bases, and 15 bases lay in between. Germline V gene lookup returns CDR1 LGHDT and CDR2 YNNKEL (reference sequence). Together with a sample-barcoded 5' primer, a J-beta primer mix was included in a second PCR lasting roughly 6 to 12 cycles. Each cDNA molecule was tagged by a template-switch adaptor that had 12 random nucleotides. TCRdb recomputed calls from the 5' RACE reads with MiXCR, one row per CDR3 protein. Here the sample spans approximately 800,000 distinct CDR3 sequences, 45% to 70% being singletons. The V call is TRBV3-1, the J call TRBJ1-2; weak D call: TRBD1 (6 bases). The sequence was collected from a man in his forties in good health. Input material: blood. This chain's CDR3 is CASGNRAAGYTF. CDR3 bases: TGTGCCAGCGGGAACAGGGCGGCGGGCTACACCTTC.